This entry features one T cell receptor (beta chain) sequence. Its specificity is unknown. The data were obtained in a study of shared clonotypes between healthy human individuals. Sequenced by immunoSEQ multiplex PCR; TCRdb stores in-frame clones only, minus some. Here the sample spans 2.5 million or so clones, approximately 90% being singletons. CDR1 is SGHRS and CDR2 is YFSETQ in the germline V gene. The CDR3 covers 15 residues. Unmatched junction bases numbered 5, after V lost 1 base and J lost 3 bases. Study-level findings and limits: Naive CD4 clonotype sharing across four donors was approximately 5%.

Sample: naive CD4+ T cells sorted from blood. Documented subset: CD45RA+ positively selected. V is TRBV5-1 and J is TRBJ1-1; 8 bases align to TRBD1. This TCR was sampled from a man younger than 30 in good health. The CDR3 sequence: CASSLNPGGYTEAFF. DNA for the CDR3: TGCGCCAGCAGCTTGAACCCAGGGGGCTACACTGAAGCTTTCTTT.